These T cell receptor beta chains were read from a single sample in a study of blood T cell repertoires in COVID-19. The protocol was immunoSEQ multiplex PCR, while the TCRdb copy is restricted to in-frame clones and leaves out a portion. This table holds 35,000 to 50,000 clones, 80% to 90% found once. The sample was peripheral blood. The receptors derive from a man in his sixties in a cohort sampled during active COVID-19. Each CDR3 is given with its conserved first and last residue. Fields, in order: D gene, V gene, J gene, CDR3 protein. D genes are given only for firm matches.

D gene: TRBD2
V gene: TRBV6-4
J gene: TRBJ2-1
CDR3 protein: CATTPQAGAPYNEQFF

D gene: .
V gene: TRBV2
J gene: TRBJ1-5
CDR3 protein: CASRAVADGNQPQHF

D gene: .
V gene: TRBV15
J gene: TRBJ1-1
CDR3 protein: CATSREITGIGTEAFF

D gene: .
V gene: TRBV5-6
J gene: TRBJ1-6
CDR3 protein: CASSRRVLWDSPLHF

D gene: TRBD1
V gene: TRBV2
J gene: TRBJ1-1
CDR3 protein: CASSIDRGEAFF

D gene: TRBD1
V gene: TRBV19
J gene: TRBJ2-2
CDR3 protein: CASRDRGPGELFF

D gene: TRBD1
V gene: TRBV25-1
J gene: TRBJ1-1
CDR3 protein: CASSLRQGPTEAFF

D gene: .
V gene: TRBV7-9
J gene: TRBJ2-2
CDR3 protein: CASTSWGPDTGELFF

D gene: TRBD1
V gene: TRBV9
J gene: TRBJ2-7
CDR3 protein: CASSVGLPGQAIEQYF

D gene: .
V gene: TRBV27
J gene: TRBJ2-7
CDR3 protein: CASSLSGLSYEQYF

D gene: .
V gene: TRBV28
J gene: TRBJ1-3
CDR3 protein: CASSRQRNTIYF

D gene: .
V gene: TRBV28
J gene: TRBJ1-2
CDR3 protein: CASSPLTANYGYTF

D gene: .
V gene: TRBV4-1
J gene: TRBJ2-7
CDR3 protein: CASSQAHGSSYEQYF

D gene: TRBD2
V gene: TRBV7-2
J gene: TRBJ2-5
CDR3 protein: CASSTRLAGGRETQYF

D gene: .
V gene: TRBV7-6
J gene: TRBJ2-2
CDR3 protein: CASARDLRGGELFF

D gene: .
V gene: TRBV30
J gene: TRBJ2-7
CDR3 protein: CAWSFGDSYEQYF

D gene: TRBD1
V gene: TRBV11-3
J gene: TRBJ2-7
CDR3 protein: CASSPGTGYDEQYF

D gene: .
V gene: TRBV9
J gene: TRBJ2-2
CDR3 protein: CASSLAGLTGELFF

D gene: .
V gene: TRBV6-5
J gene: TRBJ2-2
CDR3 protein: CASKVRVGNTGELFF

D gene: .
V gene: TRBV6-5
J gene: TRBJ1-2
CDR3 protein: CASSYSAGNYGYTF